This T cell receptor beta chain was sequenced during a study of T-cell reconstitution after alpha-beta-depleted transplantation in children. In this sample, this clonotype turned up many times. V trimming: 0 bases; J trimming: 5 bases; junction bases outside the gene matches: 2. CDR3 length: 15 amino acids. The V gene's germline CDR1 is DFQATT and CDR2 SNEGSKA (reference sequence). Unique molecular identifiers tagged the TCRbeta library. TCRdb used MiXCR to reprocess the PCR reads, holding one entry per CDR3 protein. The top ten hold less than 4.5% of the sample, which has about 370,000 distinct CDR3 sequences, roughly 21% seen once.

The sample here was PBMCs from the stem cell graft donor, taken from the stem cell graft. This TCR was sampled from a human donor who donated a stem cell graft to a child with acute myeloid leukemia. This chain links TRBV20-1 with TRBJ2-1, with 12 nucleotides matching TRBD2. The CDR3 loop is CSARDGLAGNNEQFF. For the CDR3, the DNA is TGCAGTGCTAGAGACGGACTAGCGGGAAACAATGAGCAGTTCTTC.